The following is a T cell receptor beta chain sequence with its context. This clonotype appeared many times. Its antigen is unknown. No base quality values were provided; no much bigger clone lies one nucleotide off. The data are from a study of T cells in Graves' hyperthyroidism and ophthalmopathy (dated by TCRdb to about 2019). Some background on the complete study: Peripheral blood samples were taken at initial diagnosis, before any treatment was given. TCR V-J signatures able to tell the groups apart were searched for in a discovery cohort of around 95 patients, of whom fewer than 45 had Graves' ophthalmopathy and 57 had stable Graves' hyperthyroidism. Whether ophthalmopathy could be predicted prospectively was tested in an independent validation cohort made up of 18 to 20 hyperthyroidism patients plus 17 patients who later progressed to ophthalmopathy. The roughly 91 discovery patients were randomly divided into training and test sets at a 7:3 ratio. The study also compared thyroid tissue and blood T-cell repertoires from more than five Graves' hyperthyroidism patients. After blood sampling, hyperthyroidism patients were treated with methimazole at a starting dose of 30 mg daily, and ophthalmopathy patients were treated with high-dose intravenous methylprednisolone. The paper describes TCR Vbeta CDR3 sequencing of about 140 peripheral blood samples, made up of about 40 ophthalmopathy patients, 70 to 75 hyperthyroidism patients and some 17 progressor patients. What the work shows at the level of the full study, not this receptor alone: A model built on a 13 V-J signature distinguished ophthalmopathy from stable hyperthyroidism, reaching over 85% sensitivity and around 81% specificity in cross-validation and 80%/75% in testing. Sample size was not statistically predetermined, and investigators were not blinded to group allocation. In validation, the model predicted progression to ophthalmopathy with approximately 71% sensitivity and over 72% specificity, a median of approximately 6.5 months before onset. Most expanded thyroid clonotypes (frequency above 0.001) were also found in blood, which suggests that blood repertoires may mirror thyroid immune responses.

Stable Graves' hyperthyroidism was defined as the absence of progression to ophthalmopathy over 18 months of follow-up. The hyperthyroidism patients were between 18 and 65 years old and newly diagnosed, with a disease duration of less than 2 months. Exclusion was applied to patients with uncontrolled infections, other autoimmune diseases, pregnancy or lactation. Diagnoses were based on clinical symptoms, serum thyroxine and TRAb, thyroid ultrasound and orbital computed tomography. PBMCs were isolated from more than 9 ml of fresh peripheral blood by Ficoll-Paque density gradient centrifugation. Trizol reagent was used to extract total RNA, and RNA quality was then checked on an Agilent 2100 Bioanalyzer. The junction shows trimming of 0 bases on V and 0 bases on J, plus 13 bases between the germline ends. The CDR3 has 17 amino acids, counting the end cysteine and phenylalanine. This entry keeps only the CDR3 DNA: 51 bases, framed from base 1. CDR1 and CDR2 are read off the germline V gene as SGHTA and FQGTGA.

Amplification of TCR beta CDR3 regions was carried out from RNA transcripts. A first-round RT-PCR of the TCR CDR3 used the HTBI primer set with the Qiagen OneStep RT-PCR kit. The libraries were constructed in a second round of multiplex PCR and then size-selected and purified. Sequencing of the libraries was done on an Illumina HiSeq2000 using paired-end 100 bp reads. On the study's bioinformatics: Raw data were processed with SOAPnuke, discarding reads with adapters, uncalled bases, mean Phred below 15, or no exact constant-primer or identifier match. COPE v1.2.5 was used to merge the high-quality paired reads, and each unique nucleotide sequence was defined as a clonotype. MiTCR v1.1 was used to align the clonotypes against IMGT TRBV, TRBD and TRBJ reference segments. Analysis was restricted to V-J combinations with a frequency above 0.0001, which covered roughly 99% of repertoires. The TCS score was defined as the ratio of F50 (clonal expansion) to E x V (chaos), calculated using BLOSUM62-based TCRdist between CDR3 peptides within each V-J. Welch's t-statistics and random forest reduced around 510 V-J features to 10 to 15, which were used in a naive Bayes classifier (R e1071). In TCRdb, the public reads were trimmed at Q25 with fastp and aligned with MiXCR, with productive beta chains retained. Rows are unified per CDR3 protein, each entry keeping the most common DNA and genes. These V and J calls derive from TCRdb rather than the authors' analysis. This sample lists approximately 590,000 distinct CDR3 sequences; roughly 14% were detected once. The top ten clonotypes cover 6.5% to 8% of the sample.

The TCR was taken from a woman aged 25 to 45 with Graves' hyperthyroidism. The V and J genes are TRBV7-3 and TRBJ2-3; the D region is possibly TRBD1 or TRBD2, each matching across 5 bases. Sequencing input: blood. The sequenced DNA: TGTGCCAGCAGCTTAACCCTAGGGACCACGAGCACAGATACGCAGTATTTT. Its protein is CASSLTLGTTSTDTQYF.